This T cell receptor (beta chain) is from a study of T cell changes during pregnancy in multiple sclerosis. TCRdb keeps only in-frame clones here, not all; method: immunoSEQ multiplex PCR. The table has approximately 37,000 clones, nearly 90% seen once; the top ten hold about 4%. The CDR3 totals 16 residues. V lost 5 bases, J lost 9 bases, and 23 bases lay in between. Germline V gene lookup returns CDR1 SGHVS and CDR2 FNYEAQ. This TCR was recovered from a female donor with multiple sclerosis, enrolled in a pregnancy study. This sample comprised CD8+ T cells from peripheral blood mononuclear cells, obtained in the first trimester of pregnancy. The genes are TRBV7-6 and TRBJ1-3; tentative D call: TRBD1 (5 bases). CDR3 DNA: TGTGCCAGCAGCCCCTGGCTGTCGGGGGAAAAGATCACCATATATTTT. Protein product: CASSPWLSGEKITIYF.